The present entry profiles one T cell receptor (beta chain) with its context. Its target is unknown. Amplification used 60 Vbeta primers and 13 Jbeta primers. Clones were read by immunoSEQ multiplex PCR, and TCRdb kept only the in-frame ones, dropping some. The sample carries approximately 140,000 clones, over 70% recorded once. The data derive from a study of cytomegalovirus exposure and HLA in healthy donors. Study-wide results and limits: Rare sequences made up most TCRs, while some public TCRs were found in many donors. As a later analysis revealed, the rate of TCR association differed by HLA locus, with DRB1 most and HLA-C fewest. Cytomegalovirus association was listed for about 180 TCR beta chains. In a later analysis, parvovirus B19, influenza, CMV and Epstein-Barr virus appeared linked to several top co-occurrence clusters.

The CDR3 is 15 residues long. Germline CDR1 SGHDT, CDR2 YYEEEE. Trimming removed 4 bases at V and 1 base at J, with 12 bases between. J is TRBJ2-4 and V is TRBV5-6, with a weak D call TRBD2 (5 bases). This TCR was sampled from a woman in her thirties or forties in good health and CMV-seropositive. The sample consisted of PBMCs. For the CDR3, the DNA is TGTGCCAGCAGCCCGGGGATAGGGGCCAAAAACATTCAGTACTTC. Its translation: CASSPGIGAKNIQYF.